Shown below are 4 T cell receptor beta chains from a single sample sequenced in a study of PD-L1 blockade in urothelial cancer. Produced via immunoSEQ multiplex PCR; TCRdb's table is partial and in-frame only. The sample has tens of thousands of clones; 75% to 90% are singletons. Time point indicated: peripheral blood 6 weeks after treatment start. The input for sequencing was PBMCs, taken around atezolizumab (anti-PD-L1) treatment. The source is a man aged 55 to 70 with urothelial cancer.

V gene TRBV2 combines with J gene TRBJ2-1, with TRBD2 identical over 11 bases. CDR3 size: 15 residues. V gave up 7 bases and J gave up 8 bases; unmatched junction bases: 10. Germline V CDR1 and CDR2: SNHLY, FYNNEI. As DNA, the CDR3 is TGTGCCAGCATCGTGGGACTAGCGGCCAGGGATGAGCAGTTCTTC. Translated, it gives CASIVGLAARDEQFF.

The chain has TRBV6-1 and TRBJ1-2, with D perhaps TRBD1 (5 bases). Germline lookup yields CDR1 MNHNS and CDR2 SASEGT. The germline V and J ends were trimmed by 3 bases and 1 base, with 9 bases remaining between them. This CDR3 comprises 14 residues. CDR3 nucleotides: TGTGCCAGCAGTGAGGGACTGGGTAACTATGGCTACACCTTC. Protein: CASSEGLGNYGYTF.

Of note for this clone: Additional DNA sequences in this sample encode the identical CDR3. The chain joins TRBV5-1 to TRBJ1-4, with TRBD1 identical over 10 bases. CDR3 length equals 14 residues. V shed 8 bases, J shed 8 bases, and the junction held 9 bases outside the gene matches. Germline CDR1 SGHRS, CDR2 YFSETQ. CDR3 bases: TGCGCCAGTAGCATTGGACAGGGGGTCGAAAAACTGTTTTTT. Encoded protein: CASSIGQGVEKLFF. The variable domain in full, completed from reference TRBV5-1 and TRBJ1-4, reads KAGVTQTPRYLIKTRGQQVTLSCSPISGHRSVSWYQQTPGQGLQFLFEYFSETQRNKGNFPGRFSGRQFSNSRSEMNVSTLELGDSALYLCASSIGQGVEKLFFGSGTQLSVL.

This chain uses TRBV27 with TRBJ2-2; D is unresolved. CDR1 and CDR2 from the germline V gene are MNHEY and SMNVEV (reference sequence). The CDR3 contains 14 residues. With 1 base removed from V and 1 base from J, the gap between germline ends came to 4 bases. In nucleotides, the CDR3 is TGTGCCAGCAGTTTATTGAGGAACACCGGGGAGCTGTTTTTT. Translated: CASSLLRNTGELFF.